Below are 20 T cell receptor beta chains sequenced from a single sample in a study of T cells in Graves' hyperthyroidism and ophthalmopathy. Amplification of TCR beta CDR3 regions was performed using RNA transcripts as template. First-round RT-PCR of the TCR CDR3 relied on the HTBI primer set. TCRdb reprocessed the multiplex PCR reads via MiXCR and lists one record per CDR3 protein. The top ten clones hold roughly 29% of a sample with more than 500,000 distinct CDR3 sequences, about 15% of them seen once. Input material: blood. The receptor source for this set is a woman in her 30s with Graves' ophthalmopathy.

This clonotype was counted only a few times. The chain is built from TRBV9 and TRBJ1-1; 7 bases line up with TRBD1. Germline loops: CDR1 SGDLS, CDR2 YYNGEE. J gave up 3 bases and V 3 bases, and 8 bases lay outside the gene matches. The CDR3 sequence is 15 residues long. This chain's CDR3 is CASSGQGQPDTEAFF. CDR3 sequence (DNA): TGTGCCAGCAGCGGCCAGGGACAGCCCGACACTGAAGCTTTCTTT.

The V call is TRBV10-3, the J call TRBJ1-4, with D uncertain. Deletions cut 3 bases from V and 8 bases from J, with 13 bases between. Germline CDR1 is ENHRY and CDR2 is SYGVKD. This CDR3 contains 14 residues. The CDR3, as DNA: TGTGCCATCAGTGATGTAGATAAGGGAGAAAAACTGTTTTTT. It is translated as CAISDVDKGEKLFF.

This clonotype appeared many times. Here the CDR3 DNA reads TGTGCCAGCAGCCCGATAAACACCGGGGAGCTGTTTTTT. This gives the protein CASSPINTGELFF. The rearrangement links TRBV7-9 to TRBJ2-2; D gene uncertain. Trimming took 5 bases from V and 2 from J, leaving 6 bases between them. CDR3 length: 13 residues. Germline V gene lookup returns CDR1 SEHNR and CDR2 FQNEAQ (reference sequence). The full variable domain, with the rest looked up from reference TRBV7-9 and TRBJ2-2, is DTGVSQNPRHKITKRGQNVTFRCDPISEHNRLYWYRQTLGQGPEFLTYFQNEAQLEKSRLLSDRFSAERPKGSFSTLEIQRTEQGDSAMYLCASSPINTGELFFGEGSRLTVL.

This clonotype was recorded many times. This chain uses TRBV7-2 with TRBJ2-3; 11 bases line up with TRBD2. The J segment lost 7 bases and the V segment lost 6 bases, leaving 9 bases of the junction unmatched. CDR3 length: 15 amino acids. CDR1 and CDR2 (germline): SGHTA, FQGNSA. The CDR3 coding sequence is TGTGCCAGCAGTCTCACTAGCGGGAGTCTCTATACGCAGTATTTT. Amino acids: CASSLTSGSLYTQYF.

This clonotype showed up many times. Its ends do not fully match the called genes, so a read error is possible. The chain couples TRBV20-1 to TRBJ2-3; D might be TRBD1 or TRBD2, each matching 6 bases. This CDR3 has 13 amino acids. Germline lookup yields CDR1 DFQATT and CDR2 SNEGSKA (reference sequence). CDR3 protein: CSASGGDTDMQYF. The DNA of the CDR3 is TGCAGTGCTAGCGGCGGGGACACAGATATGCAGTATTTT.

This clonotype appeared a single time. V gene TRBV19 combines with J gene TRBJ2-7; no clear D gene. From germline, CDR1 is LNHDA and CDR2 SQIVND (reference sequence). This CDR3 spans 15 amino acids. Trimming removed 3 bases at V and 0 bases at J, with 12 bases between. The CDR3 sequence is CASSIGQMSSYEQYF. The CDR3 nucleotides read TGTGCCAGTAGTATTGGTCAGATGAGCTCCTACGAGCAGTACTTC. Supplemented by reference TRBV19 and TRBJ2-7, the full variable domain reads DGGITQSPKYLFRKEGQNVTLSCEQNLNHDAMYWYRQDPGQGLRLIYYSQIVNDFQKGDIAEGYSVSREKKESFPLTVTSAQKNPTAFYLCASSIGQMSSYEQYFGPGTRLTVT.

Turning to this clonotype: This may come from a read error, since a much larger clone is one base off. V and J are TRBV24-1 and TRBJ1-1; D ambiguous. The CDR3 is made up of 13 amino acids. Germline V gene lookup returns CDR1 KGHDR and CDR2 SFDVKD. This CDR3 is CATSDWMNTEACF. CDR3 DNA: TGTGCCACCAGTGATTGGATGAACACTGAAGCTTGCTTT.

Concerning this clonotype itself: A much larger clone is a single base away; this may be a read error. This chain joins TRBV3-1 and TRBJ1-6; 8 bases align to TRBD1. Per the germline V gene, CDR1 is LGHDT and CDR2 is YNNKEL (reference sequence). The CDR3 contains 14 residues. CDR3 nucleotide sequence: TGTGCCAGCAGCCCGACAGGGGCTAATTCACCCCCCCACTTT. Its translation: CASSPTGANSPPHF.

In its sample, this clonotype was seen a few times. The chain joins TRBV4-3 to TRBJ2-7, with D perhaps matching TRBD1 (6 bases). Trimming stripped 2 bases from V and 3 bases from J, with 14 bases between. From germline, CDR1 is LGHNA and CDR2 YSLEER. This CDR3 has 15 amino acids. The CDR3 DNA reads TGCGCCAGCAGCCAACAACAGGGAAACGTCTACGAGCAGTACTTC. Encoded protein: CASSQQQGNVYEQYF.

The J gene is TRBJ2-3, the V gene TRBV20-1; possible D gene TRBD2, 5 bases. The CDR3 totals 14 residues. The germline V and J ends were trimmed by 7 bases and 6 bases, with 20 bases remaining between them. Germline loops: CDR1 DFQATT, CDR2 SNEGSKA (reference sequence). CDR3: CSVGGGSQEDTQYF. The CDR3 bases are TGCAGTGTTGGCGGCGGGTCCCAGGAGGATACGCAGTATTTT.

This clonotype was seen repeatedly, ten times or more. The CDR3 coding sequence is TGTGCCAGCAGCTTGGATTGGGAGTCACCCCTCCACTTT. The encoded protein is CASSLDWESPLHF. V is TRBV5-5 and J is TRBJ1-6; no clear D. CDR1 and CDR2 from the germline V gene are SGHKS and YYEKEE (reference sequence). The CDR3 totals 13 residues. Trimming cost V 0 bases and J 10 bases, with 8 bases left between them.

This clonotype was observed many times. The chain carries TRBV18 and TRBJ2-3; tentatively, D is TRBD1 (6 bases). Deletions cut 1 base from V and 1 base from J, with 9 bases between. Germline-derived CDR1 and CDR2 are KGHSH and LQKENI. The CDR3 runs 15 residues. The CDR3 sequence is CASSPLQGGTDTQYF. The CDR3 DNA follows: TGTGCCAGCTCACCACTACAGGGTGGCACAGATACGCAGTATTTT.

This clonotype showed up many times. V is TRBV29-1 and J is TRBJ1-2; no reliable D call. CDR1 SQVTM and CDR2 ANQGSEA come from the germline V gene. The CDR3 loop spans 14 amino acids. V dropped 1 base and J dropped 4 bases, with 13 bases sitting between them. The CDR3 loop reads CSVEVRHVRYGYTF. The CDR3 nucleotides are TGCAGCGTTGAAGTCCGACACGTACGCTATGGCTACACCTTC.

This clonotype was seen many times. The genes are TRBV2 and TRBJ1-1; D call uncertain. Trimming shortened V by 2 bases and J by 3 bases, and 10 bases separated the two germline ends. The germline V gene has CDR1 SNHLY and CDR2 FYNNEI. CDR3 length: 14 amino acids. This CDR3 is CASSEWKGYTEAFF. For the CDR3, the DNA is TGTGCCAGCAGTGAATGGAAGGGCTACACTGAAGCTTTCTTT.

The rearrangement uses TRBV28 and TRBJ2-1; 7 bases agree with TRBD1. Unmatched junction bases numbered 2, after V lost 2 bases and J lost 4 bases. This CDR3 has 14 amino acids. Germline CDR1 and CDR2: MDHEN and SYDVKM. The CDR3 DNA sequence: TGTGCCAGCAGTTTACGGGACAGATACAATGAGCAGTTCTTC. It codes for CASSLRDRYNEQFF. Using reference TRBV28 and TRBJ2-1 for the parts outside the CDR3, the full variable domain is DVKVTQSSRYLVKRTGEKVFLECVQDMDHENMFWYRQDPGLGLRLIYFSYDVKMKEKGDIPEGYSVSREKKERFSLILESASTNQTSMYLCASSLRDRYNEQFFGPGTRLTVL.

This clonotype was seen a few times. This chain joins TRBV6-1 and TRBJ1-2; 8 bases are shared with TRBD1. CDR1 MNHNS and CDR2 SASEGT come from the germline V gene. This CDR3 region has 15 residues. Trimming took 2 bases from V and 8 from J; bases not matched to a gene: 10. The DNA of the CDR3 is TGTGCCAGCAGTGAATCTTTACAGGGGGATCGCGGCTACACCTTC. Protein product: CASSESLQGDRGYTF.

This clonotype was counted ten times or more. This rearrangement joins TRBV28 to TRBJ1-6; D might be TRBD1 (5 bases). The ends were cut back, 4 bases at V and 14 bases at J, with 15 bases in the middle. This CDR3 spans 13 amino acids. The germline V gene encodes CDR1 MDHEN and CDR2 SYDVKM. The CDR3 bases are TGTGCCAGCAGTTCGGGACCAGTCATGGCCCTCCACTTT. Translating gives CASSSGPVMALHF. Combining the CDR3 with reference TRBV28 and TRBJ1-6 gives the whole variable domain DVKVTQSSRYLVKRTGEKVFLECVQDMDHENMFWYRQDPGLGLRLIYFSYDVKMKEKGDIPEGYSVSREKKERFSLILESASTNQTSMYLCASSSGPVMALHFGNGTRLTVT.

This clonotype showed up many times. The J gene is TRBJ2-3, the V gene TRBV3-1; 8 nucleotides match TRBD1. The CDR3 sequence is 13 residues long. Germline CDR1 and CDR2: LGHDT and YNNKEL (reference sequence). V shed 0 bases, J shed 14 bases, and the junction held 7 bases outside the gene matches. The CDR3 region is CASSQDLQGASYF. The CDR3 DNA reads as TGTGCCAGCAGCCAAGATTTGCAGGGGGCGTCGTATTTT.

This clonotype was observed at least ten times. This rearrangement joins TRBV6-1 to TRBJ2-1; D unclear. This CDR3 is 15 amino acids long. V dropped 4 bases and J dropped 2 bases, with 12 bases sitting between them. Germline CDR1 MNHNS, CDR2 SASEGT. CDR3 nucleotides: TGTGCCAGCAGTGTTGAGGTAGGACCCTACAATGAGCAGTTCTTC. Amino acid sequence: CASSVEVGPYNEQFF.

The chain is built from TRBV27 and TRBJ1-5, with TRBD1 matching over 7 bases. Germline CDR1 is MNHEY and CDR2 is SMNVEV (reference sequence). V lost 10 bases to trimming and J lost 3 bases; unmatched junction nucleotides: 24. The CDR3 length is 19 residues. Here the CDR3 reads CANRSCVDRAHGVNQPQHF. CDR3 DNA: TGTGCCAACAGGAGTTGCGTAGACAGGGCTCACGGGGTCAATCAGCCCCAGCATTTT.